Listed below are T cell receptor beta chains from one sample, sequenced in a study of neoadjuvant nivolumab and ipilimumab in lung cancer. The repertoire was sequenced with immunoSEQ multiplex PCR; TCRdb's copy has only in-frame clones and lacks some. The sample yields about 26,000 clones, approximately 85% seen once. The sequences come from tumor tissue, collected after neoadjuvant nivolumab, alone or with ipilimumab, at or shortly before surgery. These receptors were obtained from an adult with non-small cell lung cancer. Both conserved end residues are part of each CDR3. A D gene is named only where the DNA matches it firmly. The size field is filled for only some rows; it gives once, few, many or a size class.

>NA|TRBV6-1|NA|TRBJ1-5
CASRVTADSNQPQHF
TGTGCCAGCAGGGTGACGGCAGATAGCAATCAGCCCCAGCATTTT
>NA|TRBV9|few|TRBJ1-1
CASSVGRVGTEAFF
TGTGCCAGCAGCGTAGGAAGGGTAGGGACTGAAGCTTTCTTT
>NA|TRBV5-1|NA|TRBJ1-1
CASSLGGGQNTEAFF
TGCGCCAGCAGCCTTGGAGGAGGACAGAACACTGAAGCTTTCTTT
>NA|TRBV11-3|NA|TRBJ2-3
CASSPQGVDTQYF
TGTGCCAGCAGCCCACAGGGAGTAGATACGCAGTATTTT
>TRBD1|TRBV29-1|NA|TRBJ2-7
CSVDASGGSSYEQYF
TGCAGCGTTGACGCGTCAGGGGGTTCCTCCTACGAGCAGTACTTC
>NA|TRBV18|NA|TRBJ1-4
CASSPQAFGTEKLFF
TGTGCCAGCTCACCACAGGCCTTCGGAACGGAAAAACTGTTTTTT
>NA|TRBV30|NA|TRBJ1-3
CAWGFRGGNTIYF
TGTGCCTGGGGGTTCAGGGGAGGAAACACCATATATTTT
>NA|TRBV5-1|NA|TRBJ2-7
CASGSFLDSYEQYF
TGCGCCAGCGGATCGTTCCTGGACAGCTACGAGCAGTACTTC
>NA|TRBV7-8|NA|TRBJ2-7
CASSPTSGPYEQYF
TGTGCCAGCAGCCCTACGAGCGGTCCTTACGAGCAGTACTTC
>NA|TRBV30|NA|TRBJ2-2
CAWSTAWRANTGELFF
TGTGCCTGGAGTACTGCGTGGAGGGCGAACACCGGGGAGCTGTTTTTT
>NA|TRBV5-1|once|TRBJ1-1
CASSPGTSEAFF
TGCGCCAGCAGCCCTGGGACGTCTGAAGCTTTCTTT
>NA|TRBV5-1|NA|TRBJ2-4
CASSLSEGIQYF
TGCGCCAGCAGCTTGAGTGAGGGCATTCAGTACTTC
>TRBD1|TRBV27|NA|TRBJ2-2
CASRGDRGIAGELFF
TGTGCCAGCAGGGGGGACAGGGGAATTGCCGGGGAGCTGTTTTTT
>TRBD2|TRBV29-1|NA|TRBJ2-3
CSARGPGLAGVSTDTQYF
TGCAGCGCCAGAGGTCCGGGACTAGCGGGAGTTAGCACAGATACGCAGTATTTT
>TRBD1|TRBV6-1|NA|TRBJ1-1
CASSASGTGGTEAFF
TGTGCCAGCAGCGCTTCCGGGACAGGTGGCACTGAAGCTTTCTTT
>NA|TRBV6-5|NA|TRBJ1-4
CASSLQGWANEKLFF
TGTGCCAGCAGCCTCCAGGGGTGGGCTAATGAAAAACTGTTTTTT
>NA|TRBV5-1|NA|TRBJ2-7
CASAKDPLSGEQYF
TGCGCAAGCGCTAAGGACCCACTATCCGGCGAGCAGTACTTC
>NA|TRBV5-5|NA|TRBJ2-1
CASSREGNSYNEQFF
TGTGCCAGCAGCCGCGAGGGAAACTCCTACAATGAGCAGTTCTTC
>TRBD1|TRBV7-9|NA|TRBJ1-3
CASSSDRAGNTIYF
TGTGCCAGCAGCTCCGACAGGGCTGGAAACACCATATATTTT
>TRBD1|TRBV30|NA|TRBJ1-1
CAWSNDRGGTEAFF
TGTGCCTGGAGTAACGACAGGGGGGGAACTGAAGCTTTCTTT
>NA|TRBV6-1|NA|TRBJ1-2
CASSLTDYYGYTF
TGTGCCAGCAGTCTGACAGATTACTATGGCTACACCTTC
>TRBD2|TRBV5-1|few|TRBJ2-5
CASSITGTSGRGKSETQYF
TGCGCCAGCAGCATCACCGGGACTAGCGGGAGGGGTAAATCGGAGACCCAGTACTTC
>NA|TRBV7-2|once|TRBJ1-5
CASSLKGYSNQPQHF
TGTGCCAGCAGCTTAAAAGGGTATAGCAATCAGCCCCAGCATTTT
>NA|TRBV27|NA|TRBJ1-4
CASSGEEKLFF
TGTGCCAGCAGCGGGGAGGAAAAACTGTTTTTT
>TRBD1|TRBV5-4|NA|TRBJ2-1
CASSPGTGLFSNEQFF
TGTGCCAGCAGCCCGGGGACAGGGCTCTTTAGCAATGAGCAGTTCTTC